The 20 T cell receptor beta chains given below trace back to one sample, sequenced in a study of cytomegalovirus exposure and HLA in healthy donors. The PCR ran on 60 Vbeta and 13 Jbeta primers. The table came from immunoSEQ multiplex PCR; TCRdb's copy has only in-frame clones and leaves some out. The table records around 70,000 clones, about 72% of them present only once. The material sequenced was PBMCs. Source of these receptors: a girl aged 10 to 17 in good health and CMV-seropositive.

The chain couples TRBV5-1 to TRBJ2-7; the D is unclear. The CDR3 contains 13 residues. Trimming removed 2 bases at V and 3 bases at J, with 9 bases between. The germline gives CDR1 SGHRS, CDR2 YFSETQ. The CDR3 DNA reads TGCGCCAGCAGCTTAAGCCCGAACTACGAGCAGTACTTC. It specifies CASSLSPNYEQYF.

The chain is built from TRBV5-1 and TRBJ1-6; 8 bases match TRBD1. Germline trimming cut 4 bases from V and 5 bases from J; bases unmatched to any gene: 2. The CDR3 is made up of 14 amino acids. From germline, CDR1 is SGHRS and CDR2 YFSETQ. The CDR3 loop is CASSPTGDNSPLHF. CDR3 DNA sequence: TGCGCCAGCAGCCCGACAGGGGATAATTCACCCCTCCACTTT.

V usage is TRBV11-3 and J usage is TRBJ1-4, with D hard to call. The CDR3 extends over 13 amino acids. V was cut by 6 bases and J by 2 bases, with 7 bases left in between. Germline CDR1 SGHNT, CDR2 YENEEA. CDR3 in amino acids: CASSRGTNEKLFF. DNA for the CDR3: TGTGCCAGCAGTCGAGGTACTAATGAAAAACTGTTTTTT.

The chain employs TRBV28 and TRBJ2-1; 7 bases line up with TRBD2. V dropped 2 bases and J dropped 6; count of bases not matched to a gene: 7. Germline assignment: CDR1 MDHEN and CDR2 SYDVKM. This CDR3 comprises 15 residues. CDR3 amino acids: CASSLGPGGSNEQFF. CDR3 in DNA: TGTGCCAGCAGTTTAGGCCCGGGCGGGAGCAATGAGCAGTTCTTC.

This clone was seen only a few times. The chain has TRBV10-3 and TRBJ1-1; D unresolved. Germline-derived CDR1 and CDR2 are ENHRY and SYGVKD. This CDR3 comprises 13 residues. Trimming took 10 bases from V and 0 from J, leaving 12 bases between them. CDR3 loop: CATASVMNTEAFF. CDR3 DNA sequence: TGTGCCACCGCTTCGGTCATGAACACTGAAGCTTTCTTT.

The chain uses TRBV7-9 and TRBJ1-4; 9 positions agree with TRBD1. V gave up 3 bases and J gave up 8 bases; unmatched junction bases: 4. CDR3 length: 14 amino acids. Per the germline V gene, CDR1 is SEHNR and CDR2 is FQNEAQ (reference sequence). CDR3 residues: CASSFGQGREKLFF. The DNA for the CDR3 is TGTGCCAGCAGCTTTGGACAGGGGAGAGAAAAACTGTTTTTT.

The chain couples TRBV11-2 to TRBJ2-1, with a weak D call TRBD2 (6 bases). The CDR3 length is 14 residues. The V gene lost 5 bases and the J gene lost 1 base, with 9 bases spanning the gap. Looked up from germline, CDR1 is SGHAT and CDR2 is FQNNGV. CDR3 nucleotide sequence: TGTGCCAGCAGCCCAGCGGGTTCCTACAATGAGCAGTTCTTC. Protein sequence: CASSPAGSYNEQFF.

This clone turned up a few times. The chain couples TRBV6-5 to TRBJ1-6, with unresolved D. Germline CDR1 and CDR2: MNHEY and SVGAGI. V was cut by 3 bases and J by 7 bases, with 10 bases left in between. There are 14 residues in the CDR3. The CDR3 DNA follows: TGTGCCAGCAGTTATTCGGCGGCGAATTCACCCCTCCACTTT. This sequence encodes CASSYSAANSPLHF.

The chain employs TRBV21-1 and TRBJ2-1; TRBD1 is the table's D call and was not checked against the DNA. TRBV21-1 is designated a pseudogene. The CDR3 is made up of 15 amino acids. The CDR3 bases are TGTGCCAGCATCCCTACAGGGGCGGGTTACAATGAGCAGTTCTTC. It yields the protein CASIPTGAGYNEQFF.

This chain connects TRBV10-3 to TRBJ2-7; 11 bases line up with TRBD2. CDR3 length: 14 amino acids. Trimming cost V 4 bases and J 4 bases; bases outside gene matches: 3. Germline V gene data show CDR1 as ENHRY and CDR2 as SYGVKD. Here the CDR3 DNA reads TGTGCCATCAGTGTAGGGACTAGCGGTTACGAGCAGTACTTC. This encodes CAISVGTSGYEQYF.

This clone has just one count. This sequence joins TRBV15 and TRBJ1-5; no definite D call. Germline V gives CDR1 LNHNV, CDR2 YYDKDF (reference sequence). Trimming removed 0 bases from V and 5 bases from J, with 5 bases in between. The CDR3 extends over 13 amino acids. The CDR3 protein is CATSRDLDQPQHF. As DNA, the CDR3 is TGTGCCACCAGCAGAGATCTCGATCAGCCCCAGCATTTT.

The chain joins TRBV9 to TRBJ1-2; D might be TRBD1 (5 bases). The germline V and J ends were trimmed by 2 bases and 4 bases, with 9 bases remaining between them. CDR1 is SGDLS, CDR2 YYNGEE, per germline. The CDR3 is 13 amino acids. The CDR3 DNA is TGTGCCAGCAGCGTTTCGGGGGGCTATGGCTACACCTTC. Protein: CASSVSGGYGYTF.

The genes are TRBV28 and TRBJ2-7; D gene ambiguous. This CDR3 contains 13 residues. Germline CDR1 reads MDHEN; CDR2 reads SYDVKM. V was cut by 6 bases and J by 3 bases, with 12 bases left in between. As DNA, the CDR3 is TGTGCCAGCAGCCTCCCGTCGGGCTACGAGCAGTACTTC. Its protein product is CASSLPSGYEQYF.

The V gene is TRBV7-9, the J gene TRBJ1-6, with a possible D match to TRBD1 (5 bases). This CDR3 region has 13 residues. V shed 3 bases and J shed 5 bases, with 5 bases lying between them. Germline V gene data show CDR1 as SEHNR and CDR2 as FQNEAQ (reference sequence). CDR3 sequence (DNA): TGTGCCAGCAGCTTGACAGATAATTCACCCCTCCACTTT. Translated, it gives CASSLTDNSPLHF.

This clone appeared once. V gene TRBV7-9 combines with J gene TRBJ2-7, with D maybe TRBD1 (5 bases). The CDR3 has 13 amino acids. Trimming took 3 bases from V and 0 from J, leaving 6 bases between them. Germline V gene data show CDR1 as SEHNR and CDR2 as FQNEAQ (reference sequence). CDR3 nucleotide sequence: TGTGCCAGCAGCTTCAGGGTCTCCTACGAGCAGTACTTC. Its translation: CASSFRVSYEQYF.

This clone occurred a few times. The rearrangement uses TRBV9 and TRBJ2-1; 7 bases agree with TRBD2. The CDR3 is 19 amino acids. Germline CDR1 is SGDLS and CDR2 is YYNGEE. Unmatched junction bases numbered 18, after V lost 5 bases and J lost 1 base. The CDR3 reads CASSESSTTSARSYNEQFF. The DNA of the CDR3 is TGTGCCAGCAGTGAATCATCCACCACTAGCGCCAGATCCTACAATGAGCAGTTCTTC.

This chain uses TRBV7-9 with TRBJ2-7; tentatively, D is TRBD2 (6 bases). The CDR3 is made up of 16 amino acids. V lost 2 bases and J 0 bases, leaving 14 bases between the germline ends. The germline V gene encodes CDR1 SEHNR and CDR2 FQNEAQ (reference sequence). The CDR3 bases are TGTGCCAGCAGCTTACTCTCTGGAGGGGCCTCCTACGAGCAGTACTTC. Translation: CASSLLSGGASYEQYF.

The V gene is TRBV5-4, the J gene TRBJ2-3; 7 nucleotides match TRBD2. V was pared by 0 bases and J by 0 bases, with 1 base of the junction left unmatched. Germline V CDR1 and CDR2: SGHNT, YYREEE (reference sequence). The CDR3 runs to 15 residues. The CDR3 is CASSLDGGSTDTQYF. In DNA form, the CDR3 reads TGTGCCAGCAGCTTGGACGGGGGGAGCACAGATACGCAGTATTTT.

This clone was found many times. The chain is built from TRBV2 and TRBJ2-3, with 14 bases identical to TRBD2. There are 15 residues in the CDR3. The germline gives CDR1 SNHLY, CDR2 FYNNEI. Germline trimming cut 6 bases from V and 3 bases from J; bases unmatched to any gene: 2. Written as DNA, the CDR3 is TGTGCCAGCAGCGGGACTAGCGGGGGAACAGATACGCAGTATTTT. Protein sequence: CASSGTSGGTDTQYF.

CDR3 residues: CASSGRTGDYGYTF. In nucleotides, the CDR3 is TGTGCCAGCAGCGGAAGGACAGGCGACTATGGCTACACCTTC. The J gene is TRBJ1-2, the V gene TRBV25-1; 7 bases map to TRBD1. Germline V gene data show CDR1 as MGHDK and CDR2 as SYGVNS. The CDR3 runs 14 residues. The trim removed 6 bases at V and 3 bases at J, leaving 7 bases unmatched.